This T cell receptor beta chain was sequenced during a study of identical twins. The CDR3 sequence is 13 residues long. Germline lookup yields CDR1 MDHEN and CDR2 SYDVKM. Trimming pared 6 bases from V and 2 bases from J, leaving 11 bases between. On this clonotype itself: Its specificity is unknown.

Regarding the study as a whole: Partial confounding of zero-insertion analyses by invariant MAIT and iNKT cells was possible. Fewer insertions characterized abundant cord blood beta clonotypes, whereas memory repertoires showed none.

TCRdb independently ran MiXCR on the 5' RACE reads; one entry per CDR3 protein. The top ten clones hold around 0.25% of a sample with some 1,700,000 distinct CDR3 sequences, 25% to 35% of them seen once. Healthy Caucasian donors formed the entire cohort. The TCR originated in a newborn girl in good health. The genes are TRBV28 and TRBJ2-7, with D possibly TRBD1 on 6 matching bases. Sequenced: cord blood. CDR3 DNA sequence: TGTGCCAGCAGGAGCGACAGGCCCTACGAGCAGTACTTC. Translating it yields CASRSDRPYEQYF. The variable domain in full, completed from reference TRBV28 and TRBJ2-7, reads DVKVTQSSRYLVKRTGEKVFLECVQDMDHENMFWYRQDPGLGLRLIYFSYDVKMKEKGDIPEGYSVSREKKERFSLILESASTNQTSMYLCASRSDRPYEQYFGPGTRLTVT.